The entry below describes one T cell receptor (beta chain). Which antigen it targets is not known. No base qualities exist here, and no much larger clone lies one base off it. TCRbeta CDR3 regions were amplified from genomic DNA using the immunoSEQ Assay, a bias-controlled multiplex PCR. Per the original workflow: Nucleated cell counts per sample were estimated from amplification of reference gene primers within the assay. To quantify the absolute abundance of each unique TCRbeta CDR3 rearrangement, sequence reads were collapsed and filtered. For each sample, productive Simpson clonality was calculated as the square root of Simpson's diversity index over productive rearrangements. The table was pulled from immuneACCESS by TCRdb, which kept in-frame rearrangements only. Such tables lose some clones; where checked, under half of the loss comes from unresolved V genes, and the rest has no known cause. V and J calls and clone size follow that table, whereas D and trimming were derived from the DNA. The sample table holds 270,000 or so clones, of which roughly 90% were seen once. The ten most abundant clones make up roughly 10% of the sample.

Germline trimming amounts to 5 bases on V and 4 bases on J, with 11 as the count of junction bases outside the gene matches. Looking up the germline V gene (reference sequence) yields CDR1 MNHEY and CDR2 SMNVEV. The CDR3 runs 16 residues from the cysteine to the phenylalanine. Solely the CDR3 DNA is kept, with 48 bases framed from the first base. The data were taken from a study of blood T cell repertoires in COVID-19 (dated by TCRdb to 2018 to 2021). For the study in its entirety: Collaborator samples came from the United States, Italy and Spain and covered acute and convalescent phases of COVID-19. The material from the prospective study consisted of cDNA or gDNA derived from T cells, B-cell-depleted T cells, or PBMCs. Deeply sampled blood TCRbeta repertoires from subjects exposed to, actively infected with, or recovered from COVID-19 were included in the dataset. The repertoires were released in a freely available public database meant as a resource for research on the immune response to SARS-CoV-2. The samples were drawn from two sources: the first 160 participants of the ongoing ImmuneRACE study, and approximately 1,300 subjects contributed by 6 global collaborators. The sample metadata nearly always contained a de-identified subject ID, COVID-19 status, age in years and sex. HLA class I and class II types, where available, came from metadata supplied by the sample provider rather than from assay-based typing. General study outcomes and caveats: The quantity of clinical and demographic metadata differed by source and by participant and was supplied without curation.

One collaborating source in Seattle enrolled patients while the patients were actively infected and followed the patients over time throughout the course of disease. Collaborating institutions collected whole blood in K2EDTA tubes following their own protocols. For TCRbeta analysis, collaborators shipped samples as frozen whole blood, isolated PBMCs, or DNA extracted from either of those sample types. This receptor chain uses TRBV27 and TRBJ1-1, and 9 junctional nucleotides match TRBD1. This sequence originates from a woman aged 30 to 39 with COVID-19, enrolled during active disease. The sample was peripheral blood. The DNA sequence is as follows: TGTGCCAGCAGTGCGGGACAGGGATATCGGGGCACTGAAGCTTTCTTT. Its amino acids are CASSAGQGYRGTEAFF.